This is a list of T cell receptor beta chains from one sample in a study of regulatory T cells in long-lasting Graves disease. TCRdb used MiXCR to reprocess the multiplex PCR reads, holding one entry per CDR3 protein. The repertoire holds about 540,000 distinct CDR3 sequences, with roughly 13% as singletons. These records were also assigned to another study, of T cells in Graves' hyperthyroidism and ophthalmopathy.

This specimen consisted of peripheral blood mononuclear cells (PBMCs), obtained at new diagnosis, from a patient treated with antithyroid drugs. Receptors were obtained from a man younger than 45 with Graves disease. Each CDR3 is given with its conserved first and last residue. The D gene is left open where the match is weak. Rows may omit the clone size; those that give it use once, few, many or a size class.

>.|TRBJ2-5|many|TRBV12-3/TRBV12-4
CASSLSGSGQETQYF
TGTGCCAGCAGTTTATCGGGGAGCGGCCAAGAGACCCAGTACTTC
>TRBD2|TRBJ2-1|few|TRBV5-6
CASSAPGLAGAYNEQFF
TGTGCCAGCAGCGCGCCGGGACTAGCGGGGGCCTACAATGAGCAGTTCTTC
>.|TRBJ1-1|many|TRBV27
CASSLLTGSTEAFF
TGTGCCAGCAGTTTATTGACAGGATCGACTGAAGCTTTCTTT
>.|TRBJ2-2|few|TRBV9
CASSVENTNTGELFF
TGTGCCAGCAGCGTCGAGAACACCAACACCGGGGAGCTGTTTTTT
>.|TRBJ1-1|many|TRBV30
CAWSVGRNTEAFF
TGTGCCTGGAGTGTTGGCAGGAACACTGAAGCTTTCTTT
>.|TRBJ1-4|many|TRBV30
CAWSVAAGTFEKLFF
TGTGCCTGGAGTGTGGCCGCCGGGACGTTTGAAAAACTGTTTTTT
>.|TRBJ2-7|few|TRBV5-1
CASKGGSYEQYF
TGCGCCAGCAAAGGGGGATCCTACGAGCAGTACTTC
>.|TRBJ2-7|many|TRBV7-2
CASSTNPTVWYEQYF
TGTGCCAGCAGCACAAATCCAACGGTTTGGTACGAGCAGTACTTC
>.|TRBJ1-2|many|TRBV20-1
CSVRVGLGGYTF
TGCAGTGTCCGCGTGGGGCTTGGTGGCTACACCTTC
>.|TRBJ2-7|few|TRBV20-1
CSARDLDSSREQYF
TGCAGTGCTAGGGATCTGGACAGCTCTCGAGAGCAGTACTTC
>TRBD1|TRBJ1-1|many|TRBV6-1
CASSKGQGASWAFF
TGTGCCAGCAGTAAAGGACAGGGGGCTTCTTGGGCTTTCTTT
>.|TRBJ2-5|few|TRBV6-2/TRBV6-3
CASSYLGPTYQETQYF
TGTGCCAGCAGTTACTTGGGCCCCACGTACCAAGAGACCCAGTACTTC
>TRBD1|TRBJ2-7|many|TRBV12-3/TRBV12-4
CASSSGTAYEQYF
TGCGCCAGCAGCTCCGGGACAGCCTACGAGCAGTACTTC
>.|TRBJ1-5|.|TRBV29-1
CSAGIGNQPQHF
TGCAGCGCCGGGATCGGCAATCAGCCCCAGCATTTT
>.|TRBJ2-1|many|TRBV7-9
CASIGVSYNEQFF
TGTGCCAGCATTGGAGTCTCCTACAATGAGCAGTTCTTC
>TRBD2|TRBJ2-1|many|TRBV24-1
CATSGGSGRSEQFF
TGTGCCACCAGTGGGGGTAGCGGGAGGTCTGAGCAGTTCTTC
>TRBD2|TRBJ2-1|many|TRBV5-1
CASSPKGGRDYNEQFF
TGCGCCAGCAGCCCGAAGGGCGGGAGGGACTACAATGAGCAGTTCTTC
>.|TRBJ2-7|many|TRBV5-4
CASRSQQGSYEQYF
TGTGCCAGCCGCTCCCAACAGGGTTCATACGAGCAGTACTTC
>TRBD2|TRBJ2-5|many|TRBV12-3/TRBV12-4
CASTPTSGVRETQYF
TGTGCCAGCACCCCGACTAGCGGGGTTCGGGAGACCCAGTACTTC
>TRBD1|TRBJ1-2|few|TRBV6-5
CASSSAGGYGGYTF
TGTGCCAGCAGTTCAGCAGGGGGCTATGGTGGCTACACCTTC
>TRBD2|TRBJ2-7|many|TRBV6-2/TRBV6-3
CASGRTGLAGSEQYF
TGTGCCAGCGGCAGGACCGGACTAGCGGGAAGCGAGCAGTACTTC
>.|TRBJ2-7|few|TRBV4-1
CASSQVKSGTYEQYF
TGCGCCAGCAGCCAAGTAAAATCCGGAACCTACGAGCAGTACTTC
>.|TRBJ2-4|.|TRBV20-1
CSALSTAAVQSIQYF
TGCAGTGCGCTAAGTACAGCGGCGGTCCAGAGCATTCAGTACTTC
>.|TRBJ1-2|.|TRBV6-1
CASSGLSWYGYTF
TGTGCCAGCAGTGGACTATCTTGGTATGGCTACACCTTC